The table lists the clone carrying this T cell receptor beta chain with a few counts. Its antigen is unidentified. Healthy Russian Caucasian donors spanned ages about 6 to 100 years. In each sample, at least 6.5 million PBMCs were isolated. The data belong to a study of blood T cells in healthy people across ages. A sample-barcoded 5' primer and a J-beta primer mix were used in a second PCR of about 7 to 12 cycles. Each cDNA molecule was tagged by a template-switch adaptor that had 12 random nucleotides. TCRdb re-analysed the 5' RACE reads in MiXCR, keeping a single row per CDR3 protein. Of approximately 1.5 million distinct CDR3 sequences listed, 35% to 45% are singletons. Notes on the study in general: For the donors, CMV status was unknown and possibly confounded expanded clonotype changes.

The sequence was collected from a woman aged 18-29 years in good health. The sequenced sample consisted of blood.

CDR3 sequence: CASSLGRESTDTQYF. As DNA, the CDR3 is TGTGCCAGCAGCTTGGGACGGGAGAGCACAGATACGCAGTATTTT. This chain joins TRBV5-6 and TRBJ2-3, with a weak D call TRBD2 (6 bases). This CDR3 is built from 15 residues. The V gene's germline CDR1 is SGHDT and CDR2 YYEEEE. V lost 0 bases and J 0 bases, leaving 8 bases between the germline ends.